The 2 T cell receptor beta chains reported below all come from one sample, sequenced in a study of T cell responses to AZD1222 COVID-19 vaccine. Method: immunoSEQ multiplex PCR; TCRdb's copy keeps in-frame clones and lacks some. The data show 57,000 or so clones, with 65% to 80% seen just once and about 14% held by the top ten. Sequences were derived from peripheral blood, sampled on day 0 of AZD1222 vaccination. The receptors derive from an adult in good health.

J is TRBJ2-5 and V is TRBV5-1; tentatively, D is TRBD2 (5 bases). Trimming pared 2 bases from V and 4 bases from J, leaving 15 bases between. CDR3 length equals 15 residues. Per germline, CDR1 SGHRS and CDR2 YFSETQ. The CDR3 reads CASSLYRPAGETQYF. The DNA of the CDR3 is TGCGCCAGCAGCTTATACAGACCTGCGGGAGAGACCCAGTACTTC.

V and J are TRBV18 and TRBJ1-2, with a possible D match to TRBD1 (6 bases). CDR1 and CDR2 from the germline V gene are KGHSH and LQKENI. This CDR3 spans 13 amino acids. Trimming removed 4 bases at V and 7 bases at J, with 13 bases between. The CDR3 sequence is CASSLGDTRGYTF. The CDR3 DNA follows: TGTGCCAGCTCACTCGGGGACACCCGTGGCTACACCTTC. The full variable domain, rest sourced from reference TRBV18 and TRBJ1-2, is NAGVMQNPRHLVRRRGQEARLRCSPMKGHSHVYWYRQLPEEGLKFMVYLQKENIIDESGMPKERFSAEFPKEGPSILRIQQVVRGDSAAYFCASSLGDTRGYTFGSGTRLTVV.